Here is one T cell receptor (beta chain) with its context. It lacks a known antigen. There are no base qualities to consult, and no much larger clone falls within one base. The immunoSEQ Assay, a bias-controlled multiplex PCR, was used to amplify TCRbeta CDR3 regions from genomic DNA. Concerning the study's data processing: Within the assay, amplification of reference gene primers was used to estimate how many nucleated cells each sample contained. Sequence reads were collapsed and filtered to measure the absolute abundance of every unique TCRbeta CDR3 rearrangement. Productive Simpson clonality was computed per sample as the square root of Simpson's diversity index over productive rearrangements. The source is immuneACCESS, and TCRdb retained only in-frame sequences with V and J called. Part of the clones is not carried over; for the studies checked, unresolved V genes explain less than half of this, and the remainder is unexplained. That table supplies the V and J calls and clone size; D and trimming were determined from the DNA. This sample lists tens of thousands of clones; about 80% were detected once. Of the sample, about 9.1% falls within the top ten clones.

The data originate from a study of blood T cell repertoires in COVID-19 (TCRdb year 2020). The study in broad terms: Samples covering the acute and convalescent phases of COVID-19 were provided by collaborators in the United States, Italy and Spain. The prospective study material was composed of cDNA or gDNA derived from T cells, B-cell-depleted T cells, or PBMCs. The dataset comprised deeply sampled blood TCRbeta repertoires from subjects exposed to, actively infected with, or recovered from COVID-19. The repertoires were released in a freely available public database intended as a resource for research on the immune response to SARS-CoV-2. The samples were drawn from two sources: the first 160 participants of the ongoing ImmuneRACE study, and over 950 subjects contributed by 6 global collaborators. The sample metadata nearly always contained a de-identified subject ID, COVID-19 status, age in years and sex. Where available, HLA class I and class II types were obtained from metadata supplied by the sample provider rather than from assay-based typing. What the research found in general, with its limitations: The amount of clinical and demographic metadata varied by source and participant and was provided uncurated.

From the cysteine up to the phenylalanine, the CDR3 has a length of 13 residues. The only DNA kept is the CDR3, 39 bases in frame from the first base. V is cut back by 5 bases and J by 12 bases, with 10 bases in the junction unmatched. According to the germline V gene, CDR1 reads ENHRY and CDR2 reads SYGVKD. One collaborating source in Seattle enrolled patients while the patients were actively infected and followed the patients over time throughout the course of disease. Collaborating institutions collected whole blood in K2EDTA tubes following their own protocols. Collaborator samples were shipped for TCRbeta analysis as frozen whole blood, isolated PBMCs, or DNA extracted from either sample type.

The receptor was derived from a man at least 80 years old with COVID-19, enrolled during active disease. The specimen sequenced was peripheral blood. The receptor chain draws on TRBV10-3 and TRBJ2-1; TRBD1 lines up with 7 middle nucleotides. The CDR3 corresponds to CAISSDRERGQFF. The DNA reads as follows: TGTGCCATCAGTAGCGACAGGGAGAGGGGGCAGTTCTTC.